Below, one T cell receptor beta chain is given with its context. This entry is derived from a study of T cell changes during pregnancy in multiple sclerosis. Clones were sequenced by immunoSEQ multiplex PCR, and TCRdb holds only the in-frame ones, with some missing. The data hold 30,000 to 35,000 clones, with about 91% observed a single time. This CDR3 region has 15 residues. The germline V gene encodes CDR1 MNHEY and CDR2 SVGAGI. The V gene lost 5 bases and the J gene lost 2 bases, with 15 bases spanning the gap. This clonotype originated in a female donor with multiple sclerosis, enrolled in a pregnancy study. This chain links TRBV6-5 with TRBJ1-2; D remains unclear. Sequences were derived from CD8+ T cells from peripheral blood mononuclear cells, sampled in the second trimester of pregnancy. CDR3 sequence (DNA): TGTGCCAGCAGTGCCCGAGGGCGGTTGAACTATGGCTACACCTTC. Protein product: CASSARGRLNYGYTF.